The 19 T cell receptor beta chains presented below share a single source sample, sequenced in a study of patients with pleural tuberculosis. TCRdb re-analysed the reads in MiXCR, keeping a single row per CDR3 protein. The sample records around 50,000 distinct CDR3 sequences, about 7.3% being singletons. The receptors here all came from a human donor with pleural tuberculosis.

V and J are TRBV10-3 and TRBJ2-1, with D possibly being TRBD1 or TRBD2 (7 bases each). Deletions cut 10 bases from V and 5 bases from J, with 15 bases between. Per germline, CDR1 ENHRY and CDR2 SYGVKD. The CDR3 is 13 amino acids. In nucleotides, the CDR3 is TGTGCCACCAGGGGGACTACCGACAATGAGCAGTTCTTC. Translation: CATRGTTDNEQFF.

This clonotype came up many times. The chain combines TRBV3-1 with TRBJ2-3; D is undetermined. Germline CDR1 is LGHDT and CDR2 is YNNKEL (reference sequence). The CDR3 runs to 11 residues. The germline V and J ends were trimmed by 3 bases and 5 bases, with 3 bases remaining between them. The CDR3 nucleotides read TGTGCCAGCAGCCATTTAGATACGCAGTATTTT. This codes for CASSHLDTQYF.

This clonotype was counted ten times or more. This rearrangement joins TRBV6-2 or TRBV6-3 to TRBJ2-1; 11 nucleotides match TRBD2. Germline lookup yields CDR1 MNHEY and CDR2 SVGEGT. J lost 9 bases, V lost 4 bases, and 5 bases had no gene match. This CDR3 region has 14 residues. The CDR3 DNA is TGTGCCAGCAGTTCGGGACTAGCGGCCCCTGAGCAGTTCTTC. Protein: CASSSGLAAPEQFF.

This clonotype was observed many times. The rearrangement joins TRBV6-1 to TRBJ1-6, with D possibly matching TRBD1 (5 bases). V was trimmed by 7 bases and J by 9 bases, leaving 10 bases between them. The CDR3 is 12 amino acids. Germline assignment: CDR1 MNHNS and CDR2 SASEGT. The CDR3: CASKFRGSPLHF. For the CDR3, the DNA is TGTGCCAGCAAATTTAGGGGTTCACCCCTCCACTTT.

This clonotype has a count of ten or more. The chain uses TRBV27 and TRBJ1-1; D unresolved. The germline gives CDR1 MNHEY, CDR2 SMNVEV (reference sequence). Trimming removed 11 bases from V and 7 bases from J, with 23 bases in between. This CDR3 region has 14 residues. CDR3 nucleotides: TGTGCCGCGGGTACGTCGGGTACCCGATTTGAAGCTTTCTTT. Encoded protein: CAAGTSGTRFEAFF.

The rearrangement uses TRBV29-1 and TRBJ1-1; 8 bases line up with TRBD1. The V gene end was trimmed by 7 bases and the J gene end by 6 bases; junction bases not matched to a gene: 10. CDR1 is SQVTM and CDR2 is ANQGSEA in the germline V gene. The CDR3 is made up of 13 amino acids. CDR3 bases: TGCAGCGACCTTGACAGGGGAAGTCCTGAAGCTTTCTTT. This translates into CSDLDRGSPEAFF.

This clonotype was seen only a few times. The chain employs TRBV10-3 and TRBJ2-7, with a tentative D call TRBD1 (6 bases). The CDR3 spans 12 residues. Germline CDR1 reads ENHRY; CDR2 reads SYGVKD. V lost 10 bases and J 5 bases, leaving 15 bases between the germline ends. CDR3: CATGGGSDEQYF. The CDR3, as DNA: TGTGCCACCGGTGGGGGCTCGGACGAGCAGTACTTC.

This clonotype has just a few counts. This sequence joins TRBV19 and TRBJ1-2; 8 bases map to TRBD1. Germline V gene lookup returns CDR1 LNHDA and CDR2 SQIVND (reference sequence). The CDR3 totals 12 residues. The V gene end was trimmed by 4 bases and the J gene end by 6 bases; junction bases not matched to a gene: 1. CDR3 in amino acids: CASSTGGDGYTF. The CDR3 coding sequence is TGTGCCAGTAGTACAGGGGGCGATGGCTACACCTTC.

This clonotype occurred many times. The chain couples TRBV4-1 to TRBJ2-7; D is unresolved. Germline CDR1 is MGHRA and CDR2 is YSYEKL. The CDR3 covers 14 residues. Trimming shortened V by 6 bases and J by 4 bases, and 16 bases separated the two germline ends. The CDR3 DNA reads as TGCGCCAGCAGTCCAGGCTCGAAGAGGTACGAGCAGTACTTC. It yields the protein CASSPGSKRYEQYF.

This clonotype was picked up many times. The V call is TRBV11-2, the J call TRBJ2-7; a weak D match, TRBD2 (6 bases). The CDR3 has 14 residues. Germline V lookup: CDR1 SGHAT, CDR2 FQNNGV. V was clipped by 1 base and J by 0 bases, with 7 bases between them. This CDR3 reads CASSLGGTSYEQYF. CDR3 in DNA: TGTGCCAGCAGCTTAGGCGGGACCTCCTACGAGCAGTACTTC.

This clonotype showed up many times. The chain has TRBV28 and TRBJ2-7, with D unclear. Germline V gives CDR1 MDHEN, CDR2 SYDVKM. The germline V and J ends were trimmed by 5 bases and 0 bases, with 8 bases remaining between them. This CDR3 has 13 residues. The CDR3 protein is CASSPVSSYEQYF. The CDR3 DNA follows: TGTGCCAGCAGTCCGGTCAGCTCCTACGAGCAGTACTTC.

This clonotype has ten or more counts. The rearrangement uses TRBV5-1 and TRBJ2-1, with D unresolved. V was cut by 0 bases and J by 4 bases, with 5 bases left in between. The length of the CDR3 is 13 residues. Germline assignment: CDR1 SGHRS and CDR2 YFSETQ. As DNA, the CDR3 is TGCGCCAGCAGCTTGGGGAATTACAATGAGCAGTTCTTC. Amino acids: CASSLGNYNEQFF.

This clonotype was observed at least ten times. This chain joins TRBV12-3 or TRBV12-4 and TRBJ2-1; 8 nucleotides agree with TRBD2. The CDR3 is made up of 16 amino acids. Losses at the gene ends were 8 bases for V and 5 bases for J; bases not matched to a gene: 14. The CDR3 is CASVGLARNGNNEQFF. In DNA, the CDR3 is TGTGCCAGCGTAGGACTAGCTCGGAACGGAAACAATGAGCAGTTCTTC.

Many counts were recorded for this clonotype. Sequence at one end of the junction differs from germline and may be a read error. This CDR3 is CAISYLPGGEETQYF. Written as DNA, the CDR3 is TGTGCCATCAGTTACTTGCCAGGGGGCGAAGAGACCCAGTACTTC. The chain couples TRBV6-2 or TRBV6-3 to TRBJ2-5; 8 bases match TRBD1. CDR1 MNHEY and CDR2 SVGEGT come from the germline V gene. The CDR3 is 15 amino acids.

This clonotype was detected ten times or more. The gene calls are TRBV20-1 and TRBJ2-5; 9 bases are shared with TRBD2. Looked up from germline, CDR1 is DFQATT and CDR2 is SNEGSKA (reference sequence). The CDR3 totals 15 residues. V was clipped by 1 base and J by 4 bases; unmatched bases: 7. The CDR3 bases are TGCAGTGCTAGAGGTGGCGGGAGGGCCCGAGAGACCCAGTACTTC. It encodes CSARGGGRARETQYF.

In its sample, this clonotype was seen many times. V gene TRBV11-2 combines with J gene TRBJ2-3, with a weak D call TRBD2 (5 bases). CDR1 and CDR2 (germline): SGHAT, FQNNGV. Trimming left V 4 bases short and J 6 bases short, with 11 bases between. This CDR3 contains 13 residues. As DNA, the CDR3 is TGTGCCAGCAGCTCCATGAGGGCCGATACGCAGTATTTT. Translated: CASSSMRADTQYF.

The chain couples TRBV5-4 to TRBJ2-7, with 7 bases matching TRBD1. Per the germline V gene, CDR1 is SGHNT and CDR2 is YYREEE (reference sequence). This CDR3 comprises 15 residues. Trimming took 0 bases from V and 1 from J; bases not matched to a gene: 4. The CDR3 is CASSLEQGSSYEQYF. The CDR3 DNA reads TGTGCCAGCAGCTTGGAACAGGGGAGTTCCTACGAGCAGTACTTC.

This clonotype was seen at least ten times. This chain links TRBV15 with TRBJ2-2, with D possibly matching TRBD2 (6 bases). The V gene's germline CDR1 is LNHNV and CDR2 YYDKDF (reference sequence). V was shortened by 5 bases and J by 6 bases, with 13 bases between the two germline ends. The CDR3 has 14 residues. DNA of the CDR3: TGTGCCACCAGCGGGAGGCAGGGCGCCGGGGAGCTGTTTTTT. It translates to CATSGRQGAGELFF.

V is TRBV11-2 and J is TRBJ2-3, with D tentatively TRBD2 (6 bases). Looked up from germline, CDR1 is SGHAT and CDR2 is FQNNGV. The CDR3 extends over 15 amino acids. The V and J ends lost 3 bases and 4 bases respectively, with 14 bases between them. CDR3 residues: CASSFRKAGADTQYF. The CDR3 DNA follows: TGTGCCAGCAGCTTCAGGAAAGCGGGCGCAGATACGCAGTATTTT.